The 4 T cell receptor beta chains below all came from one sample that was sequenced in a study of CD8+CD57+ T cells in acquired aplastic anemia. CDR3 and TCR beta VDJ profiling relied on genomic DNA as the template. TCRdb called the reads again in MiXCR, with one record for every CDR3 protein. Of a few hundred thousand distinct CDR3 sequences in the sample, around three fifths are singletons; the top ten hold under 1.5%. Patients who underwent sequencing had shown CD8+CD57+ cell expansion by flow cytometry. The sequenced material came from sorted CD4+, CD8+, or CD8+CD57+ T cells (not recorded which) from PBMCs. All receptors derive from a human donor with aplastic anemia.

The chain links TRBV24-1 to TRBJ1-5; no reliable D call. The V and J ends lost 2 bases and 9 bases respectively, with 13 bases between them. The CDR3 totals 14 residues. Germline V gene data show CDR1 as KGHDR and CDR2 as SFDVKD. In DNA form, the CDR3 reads TGTGCCACCAGTGATTCCCAGTGGGATCGGCCCCAGCATTTT. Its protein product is CATSDSQWDRPQHF.

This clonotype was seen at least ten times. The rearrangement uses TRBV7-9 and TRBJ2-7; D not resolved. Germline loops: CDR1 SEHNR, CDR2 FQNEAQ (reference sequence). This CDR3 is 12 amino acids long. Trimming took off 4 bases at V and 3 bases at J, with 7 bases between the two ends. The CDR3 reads CASSSDIYEQYF. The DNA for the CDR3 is TGTGCCAGCAGCTCCGACATCTACGAGCAGTACTTC.

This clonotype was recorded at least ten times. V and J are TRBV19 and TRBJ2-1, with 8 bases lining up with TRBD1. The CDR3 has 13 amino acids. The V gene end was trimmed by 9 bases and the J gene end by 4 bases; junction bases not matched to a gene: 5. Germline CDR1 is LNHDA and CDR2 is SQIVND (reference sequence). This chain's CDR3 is CASTDRAYNEQFF. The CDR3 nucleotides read TGTGCCAGCACGGACAGGGCTTACAATGAGCAGTTCTTC.

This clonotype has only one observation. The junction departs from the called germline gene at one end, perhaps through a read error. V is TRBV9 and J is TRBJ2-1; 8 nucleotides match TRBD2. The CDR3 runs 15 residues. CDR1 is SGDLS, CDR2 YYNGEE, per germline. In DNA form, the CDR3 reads TGCGCCAGCAGCCAAGAGCGGGGGTTTCGTAATGAGCAGTTCTTC. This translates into CASSQERGFRNEQFF.